This T cell receptor beta chain was observed in a study of T cell repertoires in cytomegalovirus infection. Study conclusions and caveats: It was HLA-C-restricted CMV-specific TCR beta clonotypes that dominated the response ex vivo.

Germline CDR1 and CDR2: SGHTA and FQGNSA. The CDR3 runs to 12 residues. V lost 2 bases and J lost 8, with 7 bases in between. TCRdb reprocessed the reads via MiXCR and lists one record per CDR3 protein. Of approximately 700,000 distinct CDR3 sequences in the sample, less than 40% were seen once. This clonotype appeared many times. Its matching antigen is unknown. Sequencing was carried out using PBMCs. The chain recombines TRBV7-2 with TRBJ1-3, with no clear D. This TCR came from a human donor in good health (CMV status not recorded). Some clones in this sample may be carry-over from other donors' samples. CDR3 nucleotides: TGTGCCAGCAGCTTAAGTCGGGACACCATATATTTT. It specifies CASSLSRDTIYF.